The rows below give T cell receptor beta chains drawn from one sample of a study of cytomegalovirus exposure and HLA in healthy donors. The data were produced by immunoSEQ multiplex PCR, yet TCRdb's version contains in-frame clones alone and is incomplete. The profile covers roughly 120,000 clones, with over 60% appearing a single time and under 1.5% taken by the ten largest. Sequencing input: PBMCs. The receptors shown here come from a woman aged 30 to 39 in good health and CMV-seronegative. Both conserved end residues are part of each CDR3. A D gene is named only where the DNA matches it firmly. The size field is filled for only some rows; it gives once, few, many or a size class.

J | size | V | D | length | DNA | CDR3
TRBJ1-5 | few | TRBV7-9 | NA | 16 | TGTGCCAGCAGCTACTATCAAGGGAGCGGCAATCAGCCCCAGCATTTT | CASSYYQGSGNQPQHF
TRBJ2-1 | NA | TRBV7-6 | TRBD2 | 17 | TGTGCCAGCAGCCCGCCTCTGACTAGCGGGAGTCCCAATGAGCAGTTCTTC | CASSPPLTSGSPNEQFF
TRBJ1-4 | NA | TRBV10-3 | NA | 15 | TGTGCCATCAGTGAGTCAGTCACAGCTAATGAAAAACTGTTTTTT | CAISESVTANEKLFF
TRBJ2-5 | NA | TRBV28 | NA | 14 | TGTGCCAGCAGTCCAGGGTCGAACCAAGAGACCCAGTACTTC | CASSPGSNQETQYF
TRBJ2-3 | NA | TRBV28 | TRBD2 | 19 | TGTGCCAGCAGTCAACTCGGCCTAGGGACTAGCGGGAGTAGTGATACGCAGTATTTT | CASSQLGLGTSGSSDTQYF
TRBJ1-1 | NA | TRBV5-4 | NA | 13 | TGTGCCAGCAGCTTGGTCGGCGGCTACGAAGCTTTCTTT | CASSLVGGYEAFF
TRBJ1-6 | NA | TRBV19 | NA | 13 | TGTGCCAGTAGTTCCAGGGTTGGCTCACCCCTCCACTTT | CASSSRVGSPLHF
TRBJ2-5 | NA | TRBV14 | NA | 17 | TGTGCCAGCAGCCAAGAGCCTAGCAGTTCGTACCAAGAGACCCAGTACTTC | CASSQEPSSSYQETQYF
TRBJ2-3 | NA | TRBV2 | NA | 15 | TGTGCCAGCAGGCCCCAGAGCGTCCCACAAGATACGCAGTATTTT | CASRPQSVPQDTQYF
TRBJ1-2 | NA | TRBV5-1 | TRBD1 | 13 | TGCGCCAGCAGCCAAGGGACAGGGAAAAACTACACCTTC | CASSQGTGKNYTF
TRBJ1-5 | few | TRBV7-8 | NA | 20 | TGTGCCAGCAGCTTAGCGGATGTCCTGACAGGTACTAATAGCAATCAGCCCCAGCATTTT | CASSLADVLTGTNSNQPQHF
TRBJ2-1 | NA | TRBV18 | TRBD2 | 15 | TGTGCCAGCTCGGGGCGGGAGGGTTCCTACAATGAGCAGTTCTTC | CASSGREGSYNEQFF
TRBJ1-4 | NA | TRBV11-1 | NA | 14 | TGTGCCAGCAGCCATATAGAGGGAAATGAAAAACTGTTTTTT | CASSHIEGNEKLFF
TRBJ1-3 | NA | TRBV2 | NA | 15 | TGTGCCAGCAGTTTGGGACACGGCTCTGGAAACACCATATATTTT | CASSLGHGSGNTIYF
TRBJ1-2 | NA | TRBV28 | TRBD1 | 15 | TGTGCCAGCAGTTTACTTCCGGGACAGGGGGACGGCTACACCTTC | CASSLLPGQGDGYTF
TRBJ1-3 | NA | TRBV14 | NA | 13 | TGTGCCAGCAGCCAAGATCTACGAAACACCATATATTTT | CASSQDLRNTIYF
TRBJ2-1 | NA | TRBV10-3 | TRBD1 | 19 | TGTGCCATCAGTCTTGCAGGACAGGGCCTCTCTAGCTCCTACAATGAGCAGTTCTTC | CAISLAGQGLSSSYNEQFF
TRBJ2-1 | NA | TRBV9 | TRBD2 | 18 | TGTGCCAGTAGCAGCGGGGGTATCGTAGCGGGATCATACAATGAGCAGTTCTTC | CASSSGGIVAGSYNEQFF
TRBJ2-7 | once | TRBV4-1 | NA | 14 | TGCGCCAGCAGCCAAGTGCGGCAGGGCGGCGAGCAGTACTTC | CASSQVRQGGEQYF
TRBJ2-4 | few | TRBV28 | NA | 14 | TGTGCCAGCAGCCAGGGGGGCGCCAAAAACATTCAGTACTTC | CASSQGGAKNIQYF
TRBJ1-5 | NA | TRBV2 | TRBD1 | 17 | TGTGCCAGCACCCGGGACAGGGCCGGGTTCGGTAATCAGCCCCAGCATTTT | CASTRDRAGFGNQPQHF
TRBJ2-3 | NA | TRBV4-1 | TRBD2 | 15 | TGCGCCAGCAGCCAACAGCTAGCGGGAGTCGGTGCGCAGTATTTT | CASSQQLAGVGAQYF